A single sample is the source of the 21 T cell receptor beta chains below, sequenced in a study of CD8+CD57+ T cells in acquired aplastic anemia (dated by TCRdb to between 2017 and 2018). Sequencing relied on an Illumina HiSeq 2000. Genomic DNA served as template for TCR beta VDJ combination and CDR3 sequence profiling. TCRdb passed the public sequencing reads through fastp at Q25 and MiXCR, retaining productive beta sequences. CDR3 protein sequences are deduplicated, and each keeps its most common genes and DNA. This sample comprises approximately 270,000 distinct CDR3 sequences, about 56% of them detected only once. The ten largest account for 7.5% to 9% of the sample. Sequenced sample: sorted CD4+, CD8+, or CD8+CD57+ T cells (not recorded which) from PBMCs. These receptors came from a human donor with severe aplastic anemia or a healthy control (not recorded which).

This clonotype came up a few times. The gene calls are TRBV11-2 and TRBJ2-2, with a tentative D call TRBD2 (6 bases). The length of the CDR3 is 22 residues. The V end lost 1 base, the J end lost 6 bases, and 33 bases lay between the germline ends. The germline V gene has CDR1 SGHAT and CDR2 FQNNGV. CDR3 nucleotides: TGTGCCAGCAGCTTAGGGGTGTTTGGGACTCTTAATTTAATACAAGCCTCCGGGGAGCTGTTTTTT. This sequence encodes CASSLGVFGTLNLIQASGELFF.

Note on this clonotype: A read error may explain this, as a much larger clone is one base away. V gene TRBV11-1 combines with J gene TRBJ1-1; no clear D. The CDR3 is 12 amino acids. V was cut by 4 bases and J by 6 bases, with 9 bases left in between. Germline-derived CDR1 and CDR2 are SGHAT and FQDESV (reference sequence). The CDR3 bases are TGTGCCAGCAGCTGGGGAGGATCTGAAGCTTTCTTT. It translates to CASSWGGSEAFF.

The chain links TRBV19 to TRBJ1-3; D possibly corresponds to TRBD1 (5 bases). Germline CDR1 LNHDA, CDR2 SQIVND (reference sequence). The CDR3 sequence is 15 residues long. With 8 bases removed from V and 0 bases from J, the gap between germline ends came to 14 bases. DNA of the CDR3: TGTGCCAGTGAGAAGGGACGGGCCTCTGGAAACACCATATATTTT. It specifies CASEKGRASGNTIYF. Combining the CDR3 with reference TRBV19 and TRBJ1-3 gives the whole variable domain DGGITQSPKYLFRKEGQNVTLSCEQNLNHDAMYWYRQDPGQGLRLIYYSQIVNDFQKGDIAEGYSVSREKKESFPLTVTSAQKNPTAFYLCASEKGRASGNTIYFGEGSWLTVV.

Regarding this clonotype: Because the CDR3 is missing its conserved closing phenylalanine or tryptophan, this is likely a read error. This sequence joins TRBV20-1 and TRBJ1-6; 7 positions agree with TRBD1. Germline assignment: CDR1 DFQATT and CDR2 SNEGSKA (reference sequence). CDR3 length: 14 amino acids. CDR3 amino acids: CSARGDRDNPPLHL. In DNA, the CDR3 is TGCAGTGCTAGGGGAGACAGGGATAATCCACCCCTCCACCTT.

The genes are TRBV7-3 and TRBJ2-2; D is undetermined. CDR3 length: 16 amino acids. The V gene's germline CDR1 is SGHTA and CDR2 FQGTGA. Trimming left V 2 bases short and J 6 bases short, with 16 bases between. The chain's CDR3 is CASSLRFSVTAGELFF. CDR3 bases: TGTGCCAGCAGCTTACGCTTCTCCGTCACAGCCGGGGAGCTGTTTTTT.

This clonotype was counted a single time. The genes are TRBV7-9 and TRBJ2-7; the match to TRBD1 covers 7 bases. J lost 4 bases, V lost 5 bases, and 8 bases had no gene match. The CDR3 covers 14 residues. CDR1 is SEHNR and CDR2 is FQNEAQ in the germline V gene (reference sequence). CDR3 amino acids: CASSHEQGLYEQYF. CDR3 bases: TGTGCCAGCAGCCACGAACAGGGGTTGTACGAGCAGTACTTC. The full variable domain, its missing parts supplied by reference TRBV7-9 and TRBJ2-7, is DTGVSQNPRHKITKRGQNVTFRCDPISEHNRLYWYRQTLGQGPEFLTYFQNEAQLEKSRLLSDRFSAERPKGSFSTLEIQRTEQGDSAMYLCASSHEQGLYEQYFGPGTRLTVT.

V is TRBV9 and J is TRBJ2-2; D is undetermined. CDR3 size: 12 residues. Trimming stripped 0 bases from V and 6 bases from J, with 3 bases between. Germline V gene data show CDR1 as SGDLS and CDR2 as YYNGEE. CDR3 nucleotides: TGTGCCAGCAGCGTAGCCCCCGGGGAGCTGTTTTTT. This codes for CASSVAPGELFF.

The chain recombines TRBV2 with TRBJ1-2; 7 nucleotides match TRBD1. CDR3 size: 12 residues. The V gene's germline CDR1 is SNHLY and CDR2 FYNNEI. V lost 8 bases, J lost 6 bases, and 6 bases stayed unmatched. The CDR3 coding sequence is TGTGCCAGCGTAAAGGGGGCGAATGGCTACACCTTC. This gives the protein CASVKGANGYTF. Based on the CDR3 plus reference TRBV2 and TRBJ1-2, the full variable domain is EPEVTQTPSHQVTQMGQEVILRCVPISNHLYFYWYRQILGQKVEFLVSFYNNEISEKSEIFDDQFSVERPDGSNFTLKIRSTKLEDSAMYFCASVKGANGYTFGSGTRLTVV.

The rearrangement joins TRBV2 to TRBJ1-4, with a possible D match to TRBD1 (5 bases). The ends were cut back, 6 bases at V and 10 bases at J, with 15 bases in the middle. CDR3 length: 13 residues. Looked up from germline, CDR1 is SNHLY and CDR2 is FYNNEI. CDR3 sequence: CASSQPGRGKLFF. CDR3 bases: TGTGCCAGCAGCCAACCGGGAAGGGGAAAACTGTTTTTT.

The gene calls are TRBV7-8 and TRBJ1-5; 10 bases line up with TRBD1. Looked up from germline, CDR1 is SGHVS and CDR2 is FQNEAQ. This CDR3 contains 14 residues. J lost 9 bases, V lost 1 base, and 3 bases had no gene match. The CDR3 reads CASSLEGQGLPQHF. CDR3 DNA: TGTGCCAGCAGCTTAGAGGGACAGGGGCTGCCCCAGCATTTT.

The CDR3 sequence: CASSVEGEIYNEQFF. DNA of the CDR3: TGTGCCAGCAGCGTGGAGGGGGAAATCTACAATGAGCAGTTCTTC. This sequence joins TRBV9 and TRBJ2-1; tentatively, D is TRBD1 or TRBD2 (6 bases each). Trimming removed 2 bases at V and 3 bases at J, with 12 bases between. Per the germline V gene, CDR1 is SGDLS and CDR2 is YYNGEE. This CDR3 has 15 amino acids.

This clonotype has only a few counts. The V and J genes are TRBV29-1 and TRBJ1-2; no definite D call. The germline V and J ends were trimmed by 7 bases and 5 bases, with 26 bases remaining between them. Germline V gene data show CDR1 as SQVTM and CDR2 as ANQGSEA. This CDR3 spans 16 amino acids. Written as DNA, the CDR3 is TGCAGCGCGTTGAACGGAGGGCAGGCACCGCTATATGGCTACACCTTC. Residues: CSALNGGQAPLYGYTF.

The chain couples TRBV7-8 to TRBJ2-7, with D maybe TRBD1 (5 bases). Per germline, CDR1 SGHVS and CDR2 FQNEAQ. Trimming shortened V by 1 base and J by 5 bases, and 12 bases separated the two germline ends. The CDR3 runs 14 residues. DNA for the CDR3: TGTGCCAGCAGCTTAGATTGGCAGGGTAACGAGCAGTACTTC. Residues: CASSLDWQGNEQYF.

This chain connects TRBV11-3 to TRBJ2-6; D is undetermined. Germline-derived CDR1 and CDR2 are SGHNT and YENEEA. The CDR3 is 16 amino acids. The V and J ends lost 8 bases and 0 bases respectively, with 14 bases between them. CDR3 residues: CASGARPGSGANVLTF. The CDR3 nucleotides are TGTGCCAGCGGCGCCAGACCCGGCTCTGGGGCCAACGTCCTGACTTTC.

The chain has TRBV20-1 and TRBJ2-7; a possible D gene is TRBD2 (6 bases). V gave up 5 bases and J gave up 7 bases, with 15 bases separating them. Per germline, CDR1 DFQATT and CDR2 SNEGSKA (reference sequence). CDR3 length: 12 residues. CDR3 sequence (DNA): TGCAGTGCTGGAGGGCAATTGGGGGAGCAGTACTTC. It translates to CSAGGQLGEQYF.

This chain links TRBV15 with TRBJ2-1; 9 nucleotides align to TRBD1. From germline, CDR1 is LNHNV and CDR2 YYDKDF (reference sequence). The CDR3 is made up of 15 amino acids. The V gene end was trimmed by 2 bases and the J gene end by 7 bases; junction bases not matched to a gene: 6. This CDR3 reads CATSRITGTGNEQFF. CDR3 coding DNA: TGTGCCACCAGCAGAATAACCGGGACAGGGAATGAGCAGTTCTTC.

This clonotype was counted many times. In DNA form, the CDR3 reads TGCGCCAGCAGCTTGGAAGCAGGGAAGGCTAACTATGGCTACACCTTC. Its translation: CASSLEAGKANYGYTF. This chain links TRBV5-1 with TRBJ1-2; maybe TRBD1 (5 bases). The V end was cut by 0 bases, the J end by 0 bases, with 12 bases between. Germline V lookup: CDR1 SGHRS, CDR2 YFSETQ. This CDR3 has 16 residues.

V is TRBV9 and J is TRBJ2-7, with 10 bases lining up with TRBD1. CDR1 is SGDLS, CDR2 YYNGEE, per germline. CDR3 size: 13 residues. J was trimmed by 5 bases and V by 3 bases; bases with no gene match: 2. The CDR3 here is CASSGGTGDEQYF. The CDR3 bases are TGTGCCAGCAGCGGCGGGACAGGGGACGAGCAGTACTTC.

This chain uses TRBV20-1 with TRBJ2-3; D not resolved. Per germline, CDR1 DFQATT and CDR2 SNEGSKA (reference sequence). Trimming took 0 bases from V and 4 from J, leaving 5 bases between them. This CDR3 has 12 amino acids. The DNA for the CDR3 is TGCAGTGCTAGAGATCCCCCAGATACGCAGTATTTT. Translated: CSARDPPDTQYF.

This clonotype was observed many times. The V and J genes are TRBV3-1 and TRBJ1-2; the match to TRBD1 covers 9 bases. Germline V gene sequence: CDR1 LGHDT, CDR2 YNNKEL (reference sequence). There are 16 residues in the CDR3. V dropped 3 bases and J dropped 4; count of bases not matched to a gene: 9. The CDR3 region has the DNA TGTGCCAGCAGCCATGCGGACAGGGGAGGGGGCTATGGCTACACCTTC. It translates to CASSHADRGGGYGYTF. The variable domain in full, completed from reference TRBV3-1 and TRBJ1-2, reads DTAVSQTPKYLVTQMGNDKSIKCEQNLGHDTMYWYKQDSKKFLKIMFSYNNKELIINETVPNRFSPKSPDKAHLNLHINSLELGDSAVYFCASSHADRGGGYGYTFGSGTRLTVV.

The V and J genes are TRBV29-1 and TRBJ1-2; D unresolved. Trimming cost V 6 bases and J 0 bases, with 11 bases left between them. The CDR3 sequence is 13 residues long. Germline V lookup: CDR1 SQVTM, CDR2 ANQGSEA. The CDR3 spells CSVWARANYGYTF. The CDR3 nucleotides read TGCAGCGTGTGGGCTAGGGCTAACTATGGCTACACCTTC.